Listed below are T cell receptor beta chains from one sample, sequenced in a study of Graves' ophthalmopathy and Graves' hyperthyroidism. MiXCR was run by TCRdb on the multiplex PCR reads, yielding one entry per CDR3 protein. The table records about 220,000 distinct CDR3 sequences, around a fifth of them present only once. Source material: peripheral blood. Receptor source: a woman between 50 and 59 years old with Graves' ophthalmopathy. Each CDR3 is given with its conserved first and last residue. A D gene is named only where the DNA matches it firmly. Clone sizes are given selectively: once, few, many, or a class where the clone is expanded.

CASSLARGVPNTGELFF TGTGCCAGCAGTTTAGCGCGCGGGGTTCCGAACACCGGGGAGCTGTTTTTT NA TRBJ2-2 many TRBV12-3/TRBV12-4 17
CSARANLGSNQPQHF TGCAGTGCTAGAGCCAACCTTGGTAGCAATCAGCCCCAGCATTTT NA TRBJ1-5 many TRBV20-1 15
CAIQAALVTQVYEQSF TGTGCCATCCAAGCAGCCCTCGTGACTCAAGTGTACGAGCAGTCCTTC NA TRBJ2-7 NA TRBV28 16
CASSIGVSASAQHF TGTGCCAGTAGTATTGGCGTCAGTGCCAGTGCCCAGCATTTT NA TRBJ1-5 NA TRBV19 14
CASSLARENYGYTF TGTGCCAGCAGCTTAGCCAGGGAGAACTATGGCTACACCTTC NA TRBJ1-2 few TRBV7-9 14
CSASVSSSNQPQHF TGCAGTGCTAGCGTTAGCTCAAGCAATCAGCCCCAGCATTTT NA TRBJ1-5 few TRBV20-1 14
CASSLALGTSGSPGELFF TGTGCCAGCAGCTTAGCGTTGGGAACTAGCGGGAGCCCCGGGGAGCTGTTTTTT TRBD2 TRBJ2-2 NA TRBV7-2 18
CASSPSGSYYEQYF TGTGCCAGCAGCCCGAGCGGGAGTTATTACGAGCAGTACTTC TRBD2 TRBJ2-7 many TRBV5-5 14
CSATGTGVHEQYF TGCAGTGCTACGGGGACAGGCGTCCACGAGCAGTACTTC TRBD1 TRBJ2-7 many TRBV20-1 13
CASRSSGSLEQYF TGTGCCAGCAGGTCTAGCGGGAGTCTCGAGCAGTACTTC TRBD2 TRBJ2-7 many TRBV7-3 13
CASSIRTGGVSSGANVLTF TGTGCCAGTAGTATCCGGACGGGGGGGGTAAGCTCTGGGGCCAACGTCCTGACTTTC TRBD2 TRBJ2-6 NA TRBV19 19
CASSVQGAIGGYTF TGTGCCAGCTCGGTACAGGGGGCGATAGGCGGCTACACCTTC TRBD1 TRBJ1-2 few TRBV18 14
CATDMREGTGELFF TGTGCCACCGATATGCGGGAGGGGACCGGGGAGCTGTTTTTT TRBD2 TRBJ2-2 many TRBV12-3/TRBV12-4 14
CAWSGEGQGYTF TGTGCCTGGAGTGGAGAAGGACAAGGCTACACCTTC NA TRBJ1-2 many TRBV30 12
CASSLDGAEAFF TGTGCCAGCAGCTTAGATGGGGCTGAAGCTTTCTTT NA TRBJ1-1 many TRBV11-3 12
CASSPYGEGTGELFF TGTGCCAGCAGCCCCTATGGGGAGGGCACCGGGGAGCTGTTTTTT TRBD2 TRBJ2-2 NA TRBV12-3/TRBV12-4 15
CASSVSGQAKYPQYF TGTGCCAGCAGCGTTTCCGGACAGGCAAAGTATCCCCAGTACTTC TRBD1 TRBJ2-5 many TRBV9 15
CASRMGSSNQPQHF TGTGCCAGTAGGATGGGCTCTAGCAATCAGCCCCAGCATTTT NA TRBJ1-5 many TRBV19 14
CASSRSPTGVGRGEQYF TGCGCCAGCAGCCGCAGTCCTACAGGGGTTGGCCGGGGCGAGCAGTACTTC TRBD1 TRBJ2-7 many TRBV5-1 17
CDSSRGYEQYF TGTGACAGTTCGAGGGGTTACGAGCAGTACTTC NA TRBJ2-7 few TRBV28 11
CASSYSVPGETQYF TGTGCCAGCAGTTACTCGGTACCGGGGGAGACCCAGTACTTC NA TRBJ2-5 few TRBV6-5 14
CSAMTTTWGETQYF TGCAGTGCTATGACGACTACATGGGGGGAGACCCAGTACTTC NA TRBJ2-5 many TRBV20-1 14
CASIRDTTYEQYF TGTGCCAGCATCCGGGACACCACCTACGAGCAGTACTTC NA TRBJ2-7 many TRBV6-5 13
CASSLGKGANTEAFF TGTGCCAGCAGCCTAGGAAAGGGGGCGAACACTGAAGCTTTCTTT TRBD1 TRBJ1-1 NA TRBV7-2 15
CASNDGAAEAFF TGTGCCAGCAACGATGGGGCAGCCGAAGCTTTCTTT NA TRBJ1-1 NA TRBV28 12
CASSTGTGQVQPQHF TGTGCCAGCAGTACCGGGACAGGGCAGGTTCAGCCCCAGCATTTT TRBD1 TRBJ1-5 few TRBV28 15
CASSLAGAKNIQYF TGTGCCAGCAGCTTAGCAGGGGCCAAAAACATTCAGTACTTC NA TRBJ2-4 many TRBV7-9 14
CASSHRGPGETQYF TGTGCCAGCAGCCACCGCGGACCCGGGGAGACCCAGTACTTC NA TRBJ2-5 NA TRBV28 14
CASSTGPPPYEQYF TGTGCCAGCTCCACGGGACCGCCACCCTACGAGCAGTACTTC NA TRBJ2-7 NA TRBV18 14
CAWSPGGGYIQYF TGTGCCTGGAGCCCAGGAGGGGGGTACATTCAGTACTTC NA TRBJ2-4 many TRBV30 13
CASRFAGMSYEQYF TGTGCCAGCAGATTTGCGGGTATGTCCTACGAGCAGTACTTC NA TRBJ2-7 NA TRBV28 14
CASSPRLLSGNTIYF TGTGCCAGCAGTCCGAGACTCCTCTCTGGAAACACCATATATTTT NA TRBJ1-3 many TRBV28 15
CASSLLAGVRETQYF TGTGCCAGCAGTCTACTAGCGGGAGTTAGAGAGACCCAGTACTTC TRBD2 TRBJ2-5 many TRBV12-3/TRBV12-4 15
CASSVSNTGELFF TGTGCCAGCAGTGTTTCGAACACCGGGGAGCTGTTTTTT NA TRBJ2-2 many TRBV6-4 13
CASRDQGDNQPQHF TGTGCCAGCAGAGACCAGGGGGATAATCAGCCCCAGCATTTT TRBD1 TRBJ1-5 many TRBV6-1 14
CASRTDRTYEQYF TGTGCCAGCAGAACCGACAGAACCTACGAGCAGTACTTC NA TRBJ2-7 many TRBV6-2/TRBV6-3 13
CASSYRQVQETQYF TGTGCCAGCAGTTACAGACAGGTCCAAGAGACCCAGTACTTC NA TRBJ2-5 once TRBV6-2/TRBV6-3 14
CARSVFSRGGYTF TGTGCCCGGAGTGTATTTTCTAGAGGCGGCTACACCTTC NA TRBJ1-2 NA TRBV30 13
CASSFTDWNYEQYF TGTGCCAGCAGTTTCACGGACTGGAACTACGAGCAGTACTTC NA TRBJ2-7 many TRBV6-5 14
CASSSGTGGYGYTF TGCGCCAGCAGCTCCGGGACAGGGGGCTATGGCTACACCTTC TRBD1 TRBJ1-2 few TRBV5-1 14
CASFGTTNTEAFF TGTGCCAGCTTTGGGACAACGAACACTGAAGCTTTCTTT NA TRBJ1-1 NA TRBV12-3/TRBV12-4 13
CSVAKGTEAREQYF TGCAGCGTTGCCAAGGGGACCGAAGCCCGCGAGCAGTACTTC NA TRBJ2-7 many TRBV29-1 14
CASSQGWTSSGELFF TGTGCCAGCAGCCAAGGCTGGACTAGTTCCGGGGAGCTGTTTTTT TRBD2 TRBJ2-2 NA TRBV3-1 15
CASGPGLAGAETQYF TGTGCTAGTGGTCCGGGACTAGCGGGAGCGGAGACCCAGTACTTC TRBD2 TRBJ2-5 many TRBV12-5 15
CASEGQIYSYEQYF TGTGCCAGTGAAGGACAGATTTACTCCTACGAGCAGTACTTC NA TRBJ2-7 many TRBV19 14
CASSLFDEQYF TGTGCCAGCAGTTTATTTGACGAGCAGTACTTC NA TRBJ2-7 NA TRBV27 11
CAPQDTRDRLSGANVLTF TGTGCCCCCCAGGATACCCGGGACAGACTTTCTGGGGCCAACGTCCTGACTTTC TRBD1 TRBJ2-6 few TRBV5-6 18
CSGSERETQYF TGCAGTGGTTCGGAGCGGGAGACCCAGTACTTC NA TRBJ2-5 many TRBV20-1 11
CATSRDLTGQAFRSGNTIYF TGTGCCACCAGCAGAGATTTGACAGGACAAGCTTTTCGCTCTGGAAACACCATATATTTT NA TRBJ1-3 NA TRBV15 20
CASSQVSFRPYEQYF TGTGCCAGCAGCCAAGTTTCCTTCCGACCCTACGAGCAGTACTTC NA TRBJ2-7 many TRBV14 15